One sample yielded the 24 T cell receptor beta chains listed below, sequenced in a study of CD8 T cells in ankylosing spondylitis. TCRdb independently ran MiXCR on the 5' RACE reads; one entry per CDR3 protein. Here the sample spans a few hundred thousand distinct CDR3 sequences, 9.5% to 12% being singletons. The specimen sequenced was blood, either unsorted or a sorted T cell fraction (not recorded which). These TCRs come from a male donor with ankylosing spondylitis or in good health (not recorded which).

This clonotype was counted at least ten times. The chain combines TRBV5-1 with TRBJ2-3; D ambiguous. This CDR3 is built from 15 residues. V dropped 0 bases and J dropped 1 base, with 9 bases sitting between them. Germline CDR1 is SGHRS and CDR2 is YFSETQ. CDR3 amino acids: CASSLDHGGTDTQYF. In nucleotides, the CDR3 is TGCGCCAGCAGCTTGGACCATGGAGGCACAGATACGCAGTATTTT.

The chain employs TRBV20-1 and TRBJ2-1; no definite D call. Germline V gene data show CDR1 as DFQATT and CDR2 as SNEGSKA (reference sequence). The CDR3 covers 15 residues. V was clipped by 1 base and J by 7 bases, with 17 bases between them. CDR3 DNA: TGCAGTGCTAGAGTTCGGTATTTAGGTCTAAATGAGCAGTTCTTC. Protein sequence: CSARVRYLGLNEQFF.

At least ten counts were recorded for this clonotype. The V and J genes are TRBV29-1 and TRBJ2-3; D is undetermined. CDR3 size: 12 residues. Germline V gene data show CDR1 as SQVTM and CDR2 as ANQGSEA. Trimming removed 3 bases at V and 7 bases at J, with 11 bases between. Written as DNA, the CDR3 is TGCAGCGTTGATGGCAGTTTGAATACGCAGTATTTT. This codes for CSVDGSLNTQYF.

The CDR3 sequence: CASSPQTVLAKNIQYF. DNA of the CDR3: TGCGCCAGCAGCCCACAGACTGTTCTAGCCAAAAACATTCAGTACTTC. This rearrangement joins TRBV4-1 to TRBJ2-4; no reliable D call. V shed 4 bases and J shed 0 bases, with 13 bases lying between them. This CDR3 contains 16 residues. Germline-derived CDR1 and CDR2 are MGHRA and YSYEKL.

This clonotype came up many times. The chain recombines TRBV5-1 with TRBJ2-7; 10 nucleotides match TRBD2. CDR3 length: 16 residues. V trimming: 2 bases; J trimming: 0 bases; junction bases outside the gene matches: 5. Germline CDR1 is SGHRS and CDR2 is YFSETQ. CDR3 DNA: TGCGCCAGCAGCTTAAGAGCTAGCGGGAGCTCCTACGAGCAGTACTTC. It is translated as CASSLRASGSSYEQYF.

This clonotype was counted many times. This sequence joins TRBV20-1 and TRBJ1-1; weak D call: TRBD1 (6 bases). With 2 bases removed from V and 1 base from J, the gap between germline ends came to 14 bases. CDR3 size: 15 residues. Germline V gene sequence: CDR1 DFQATT, CDR2 SNEGSKA (reference sequence). The CDR3 nucleotides read TGCAGTGCTAGAATACAGGGCCCTGGGAACACTGAAGCTTTCTTT. Translation gives CSARIQGPGNTEAFF.

The gene calls are TRBV29-1 and TRBJ1-2; TRBD1 is a possible D gene (5 bases). CDR1 and CDR2 (germline): SQVTM, ANQGSEA. This CDR3 contains 12 residues. The ends were cut back, 1 base at V and 6 bases at J, with 9 bases in the middle. The CDR3 region has the DNA TGCAGCGTTGAAGGGGTGGGGGATGGCTACACCTTC. Encoded protein: CSVEGVGDGYTF. The variable domain in full, with the rest retrieved from reference TRBV29-1 and TRBJ1-2, is SAVISQKPSRDICQRGTSLTIQCQVDSQVTMMFWYRQQPGQSLTLIATANQGSEATYESGFVIDKFPISRPNLTFSTLTVSNMSPEDSSIYLCSVEGVGDGYTFGSGTRLTVV.

The chain employs TRBV14 and TRBJ2-2; D remains unclear. V was trimmed by 1 base and J by 4 bases, leaving 10 bases between them. The germline V gene has CDR1 SGHDN and CDR2 FVKESK. The CDR3 sequence is 15 residues long. CDR3 sequence: CASSQVAGSTGELFF. CDR3 in DNA: TGTGCCAGCAGCCAAGTGGCCGGAAGCACCGGGGAGCTGTTTTTT.

This clonotype has ten or more counts. The CDR3 spells CSARHHLRQGIFLETQYF. CDR3 coding DNA: TGCAGTGCTAGACACCACCTGAGACAGGGTATTTTTTTAGAGACCCAGTACTTC. This chain connects TRBV20-1 to TRBJ2-5, with 7 bases identical to TRBD1. This CDR3 spans 18 amino acids. Germline values: CDR1 DFQATT, CDR2 SNEGSKA (reference sequence). The V segment lost 2 bases and the J segment 4 bases; nucleotides outside the gene matches: 19.

The gene calls are TRBV11-2 and TRBJ2-1, with 10 bases identical to TRBD2. V dropped 0 bases and J dropped 4; count of bases not matched to a gene: 12. In germline, CDR1 is SGHAT, CDR2 FQNNGV. The CDR3 is 19 residues long. Here the CDR3 reads CASSLEISGGPILYNEQFF. The CDR3 nucleotides read TGTGCCAGCAGCTTAGAAATTAGCGGGGGGCCCATTTTATACAATGAGCAGTTCTTC.

This clonotype has a count of ten or more. The gene calls are TRBV10-3 and TRBJ2-1; TRBD1 matches 8 bases. CDR1 and CDR2 from the germline V gene are ENHRY and SYGVKD. J lost 5 bases, V lost 6 bases, and 12 bases had no gene match. The CDR3 spans 16 residues. The CDR3 DNA is TGTGCCATCAGCTCCGGTCGGGACAGGCAGGACAATGAGCAGTTCTTC. This encodes CAISSGRDRQDNEQFF.

The V and J genes are TRBV5-5 and TRBJ1-1; TRBD1 might be the D (6 bases). V lost 4 bases and J 0 bases, leaving 13 bases between the germline ends. Germline V gene lookup returns CDR1 SGHKS and CDR2 YYEKEE (reference sequence). The CDR3 is 15 residues long. CDR3 DNA sequence: TGTGCCAGCAGCAGAGCAGGGGCAATGAACACTGAAGCTTTCTTT. It codes for CASSRAGAMNTEAFF.

This clonotype was counted at least ten times. V usage is TRBV11-2 and J usage is TRBJ2-3; D is possibly TRBD2 (5 bases). Trimming stripped 2 bases from V and 4 bases from J, with 7 bases between. CDR3 size: 13 residues. The germline gives CDR1 SGHAT, CDR2 FQNNGV. CDR3 residues: CASSLLEADTQYF. The CDR3 DNA reads as TGTGCCAGCAGCTTACTGGAGGCAGATACGCAGTATTTT.

The chain recombines TRBV7-9 with TRBJ1-2; unclear D gene. Trimming took 2 bases from V and 1 from J, leaving 5 bases between them. CDR1 is SEHNR and CDR2 is FQNEAQ in the germline V gene (reference sequence). The CDR3 consists of 13 residues. The CDR3 DNA reads as TGTGCCAGCAGCTTATTCAATAACTATGGCTACACCTTC. Its translation: CASSLFNNYGYTF.

On this clonotype: Germline is not matched at one junction end, which may reflect a read error. The J gene is TRBJ2-1, the V gene TRBV27, with 9 bases fitting TRBD2. The germline V gene has CDR1 MNHEY and CDR2 SMNVEV (reference sequence). The CDR3 length is 13 residues. The CDR3 here is CASSMRGGNAQFF. CDR3 nucleotide sequence: TGTGCCAGCAGTATGCGGGGGGGCAATGCGCAGTTCTTC.

This chain connects TRBV5-1 to TRBJ1-1; 7 bases agree with TRBD1. CDR3 length equals 17 residues. J lost 3 bases, V lost 4 bases, and 15 bases had no gene match. Germline-derived CDR1 and CDR2 are SGHRS and YFSETQ. CDR3 protein: CASSPGRGPLTDTEAFF. The CDR3 DNA reads as TGCGCCAGCAGCCCCGGGAGGGGGCCTCTTACCGACACTGAAGCTTTCTTT.

This clonotype was counted at least ten times. The chain has TRBV5-1 and TRBJ2-5; 9 positions match TRBD2. The CDR3 loop spans 16 amino acids. The germline V gene encodes CDR1 SGHRS and CDR2 YFSETQ. V trimming: 1 base; J trimming: 4 bases; junction bases outside the gene matches: 8. DNA of the CDR3: TGCGCCAGCAGCTTGCCTTTAGCGGGAGTGGGAGAGACCCAGTACTTC. This gives the protein CASSLPLAGVGETQYF.

This clonotype was seen at least ten times. The rearrangement links TRBV10-3 to TRBJ1-4; a weak D match, TRBD1 (5 bases). V lost 0 bases and J 2 bases, leaving 13 bases between the germline ends. CDR3 length: 17 amino acids. Germline V gene lookup returns CDR1 ENHRY and CDR2 SYGVKD. The CDR3 loop reads CAISESKGPGTNEKLFF. CDR3 DNA sequence: TGTGCCATCAGTGAGTCAAAAGGGCCAGGGACTAATGAAAAACTGTTTTTT.

This chain connects TRBV7-6 to TRBJ1-4, with D possibly matching TRBD1 (5 bases). The CDR3 consists of 15 residues. V lost 5 bases to trimming and J lost 8 bases, with 18 bases between them. CDR1 is SGHVS, CDR2 FNYEAQ, per germline. The CDR3 DNA sequence: TGTGCCAGCAGCGATAGAGCCGGGACGGCAGAAAAACTGTTTTTT. It yields the protein CASSDRAGTAEKLFF.

This clonotype was seen repeatedly, ten times or more. The chain couples TRBV7-2 to TRBJ2-5, with TRBD2 as a possible D gene (5 bases). Germline V CDR1 and CDR2: SGHTA, FQGNSA. This CDR3 has 13 amino acids. Trimming removed 2 bases at V and 5 bases at J, with 9 bases between. The CDR3 sequence: CASSLNLAETQYF. In DNA, the CDR3 is TGTGCCAGCAGCTTAAACTTAGCGGAGACCCAGTACTTC.

The chain has TRBV2 and TRBJ2-2; D remains unclear. This CDR3 comprises 19 residues. Germline V gene lookup returns CDR1 SNHLY and CDR2 FYNNEI. Between the trimmed V and J ends, which lost 1 base and 0 bases, there was a span of 18 bases. CDR3 protein: CASSEEDVPSVANTGELFF. CDR3 nucleotide sequence: TGTGCCAGCAGTGAAGAGGATGTTCCTTCGGTCGCGAACACCGGGGAGCTGTTTTTT. The variable domain in full, with the rest retrieved from reference TRBV2 and TRBJ2-2, is EPEVTQTPSHQVTQMGQEVILRCVPISNHLYFYWYRQILGQKVEFLVSFYNNEISEKSEIFDDQFSVERPDGSNFTLKIRSTKLEDSAMYFCASSEEDVPSVANTGELFFGEGSRLTVL.

The rearrangement uses TRBV28 and TRBJ1-1; 10 bases match TRBD1. Trimming cost V 7 bases and J 1 base; bases outside gene matches: 6. Looked up from germline, CDR1 is MDHEN and CDR2 is SYDVKM. This CDR3 has 15 amino acids. Here the CDR3 reads CASKWGDRGNTEAFF. The CDR3 region has the DNA TGTGCCAGCAAGTGGGGGGACAGGGGGAACACTGAAGCTTTCTTT.

At least ten counts were recorded for this clonotype. The chain links TRBV6-2 or TRBV6-3 to TRBJ2-3; no clear D. The ends were cut back, 0 bases at V and 6 bases at J, with 7 bases in the middle. Germline assignment: CDR1 MNHEY and CDR2 SVGEGT. The CDR3 length is 13 residues. CDR3 in amino acids: CASSYSERDTQYF. CDR3 sequence (DNA): TGTGCCAGCAGTTACTCCGAGAGGGATACGCAGTATTTT.

This clonotype was counted many times. The chain carries TRBV12-3 or TRBV12-4 and TRBJ2-3; D unresolved. Trimming left V 6 bases short and J 8 bases short, with 9 bases between. This CDR3 region has 11 residues. As DNA, the CDR3 is TGTGCCAGCAGAAGAATTTGTACGCAGTATTTT. The encoded protein is CASRRICTQYF.